The T cell receptor beta chain described here comes from a study of T cells after yellow fever vaccination. The study's findings and limits: After the booster, over 95% of CD4 and roughly nine tenths of CD8 primary-response clones were re-detected. Within FACS-sorted repertoires, abundant clonotypes contaminating from the bulk population could be present. Clonotypes found in both CD4 and CD8 compartments made up a small share.

UMIs and a universal primer site were added when TCR cDNA was made by 5'RACE template switching. TCRdb ran MiXCR on the 5' RACE reads and lists one entry per CDR3 protein. The sample lists about 630,000 distinct CDR3 sequences; 10% to 15% were seen once. In this sample, this clonotype turned up a few times. Its antigen is unknown. The germline CDR1 and CDR2 sequences are WSHSY and SAAADI. V lost 6 bases and J lost 4, with 15 bases in between. There are 14 residues in the CDR3. This specimen consisted of PBMCs, obtained on the day of the yellow fever booster vaccination. The chain recombines TRBV10-2 with TRBJ1-1; D call uncertain. The TCR comes from a man under 40 who received the YFV17D yellow fever vaccine. For the CDR3, the DNA is TGCGCCAGCAGGTCCGGGCCCCTGGGCACTGAAGCTTTCTTT. This gives the protein CASRSGPLGTEAFF.